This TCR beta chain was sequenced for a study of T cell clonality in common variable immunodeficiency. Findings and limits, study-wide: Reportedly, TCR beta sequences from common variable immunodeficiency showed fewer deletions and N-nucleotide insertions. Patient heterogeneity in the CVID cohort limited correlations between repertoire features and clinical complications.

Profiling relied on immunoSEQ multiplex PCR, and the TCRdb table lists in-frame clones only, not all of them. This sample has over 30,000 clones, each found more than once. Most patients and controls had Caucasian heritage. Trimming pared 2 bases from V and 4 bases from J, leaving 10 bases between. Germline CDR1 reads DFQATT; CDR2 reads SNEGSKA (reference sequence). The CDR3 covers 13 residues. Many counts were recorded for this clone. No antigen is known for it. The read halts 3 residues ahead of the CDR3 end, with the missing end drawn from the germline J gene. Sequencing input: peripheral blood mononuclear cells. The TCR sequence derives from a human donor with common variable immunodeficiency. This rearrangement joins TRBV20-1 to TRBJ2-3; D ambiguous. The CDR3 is CSARLGPADTQYF. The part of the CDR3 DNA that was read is TGCAGTGCTAGATTAGGGCCCGCAGATACG.